This entry concerns a single TCR beta chain. This clone was picked up a small number of times. Its cognate antigen has yet to be identified. No base qualities exist here, and no much larger clone lies one base off it. The library was prepared using the immunoSEQ multiplex PCR assay. The multiplex PCR relied on a mix of 60 forward primers for TCR Vbeta segments and 13 reverse primers for TCR Jbeta segments. The CDR3 region of rearranged TCR beta genes was amplified from genomic DNA with a multiplex PCR assay. The amplified TCR beta libraries were sequenced on the Illumina HiSeq System as 87-base-pair reads. Per the authors' processing: A later analysis tallied around 80 million unique TCR beta chains across the 666 repertoires, and some 12 million of those chains were shared by two or more donors. To remove PCR and sequencing errors, raw reads were error-corrected and collapsed into unique sequences using a nearest-neighbor algorithm that merged closely related sequences. Alignment of CDR3 sequences to IMGT reference sequences was used to assign V, D and J gene segments. For a sequence to be retained, a match of at least six nucleotides to both a V gene segment and a J gene segment was required. A rearrangement was called productive if the CDR3 had no stop codons and remained in frame with V and J, and every other rearrangement was called non-productive. Following IMGT convention, CDR3 was defined as the stretch from the second conserved V-encoded cysteine to the conserved J-encoded phenylalanine. The earlier analysis of about 640 of the donors excluded any sequence lacking an unambiguous match to a single V gene segment. An earlier analysis of 550 to 650 of the donors classified V segments as functional when productive rearrangements were above 56.7% and as segregating when the standard deviation between donors was above 5%. A statistical classification framework was built for diagnosing cytomegalovirus status from the catalog of TCR beta chain sequences. V and J gene assignment, in a later analysis, came from comparing TCR nucleotide sequences with IMGT/GENE-DB human TR gene sequences. A later analysis assigned CDR3 sequences and most-parsimonious VDJ recombination scenarios with the TCRdist pipeline. In a later analysis, each TCR beta chain was defined by its CDR3 amino acid sequence together with its V-gene family, and reads without a unique V-gene family were excluded. A later analysis removed 592 highly shared, low-generation-probability nucleotide sequences to deal with suspected cross-contamination and a sequencing artifact. In a later analysis, a clonal expansion index was calculated for each public chain from normalized within-repertoire ranks of inferred template counts. In a later analysis, generation probabilities were computed using a VDJ recombination model fitted to out-of-frame rearrangements, and the results were checked against IGoR. Hypergeometric tests were used in a later analysis to score TCR-TCR, TCR-HLA and TCR-CMV co-occurrence, with a repertoire-size bias correction applied to the TCR pairs. To estimate false discovery rates, a later analysis permuted the HLA or CMV assignments 20 times. In a later analysis, co-occurring TCRs were grouped using DBSCAN, with TCRdist sequence similarity added in when clustering inside HLA-allele-positive subsets. For co-occurrence clustering, repertoires with fewer than 30,000 or more than 120,000 public chains were excluded, along with a handful of repertoires with anomalous nucleotide sharing. TCRdb holds this immuneACCESS table with in-frame rearrangements only. Some clones are missing; in checked studies, unresolved V genes explain under half, and the rest has no known cause. Clonal size and the V and J genes are those of that table, whereas D and trimming came from the DNA. This sample has under 200,000 clones in its table, and around 68% of those were observed once. The ten largest clones add up to around 2.8% of the sample.

The data were taken from a study of cytomegalovirus exposure and HLA in healthy donors (dated by TCRdb to about 2017). General notes on the study: An earlier analysis of some 600 of the donors reported 250 to 300 Gb of sequence data and approximately 120 million unique TCR beta sequences obtained from around 180 million T cells. An early release that covered about 600 HLA-typed donors contained around 300 gigabases of sequencing data and 85 million to 100 million unique TCR sequences. Among the roughly 400 genotyped donors, 75% to 90% belonged to the genetic ancestry cluster associated with self-reported Caucasian donors. The study was designed to test whether signatures of past pathogen exposure could be identified by cataloging public T cell receptors. The T cell repertoires of 666 subjects were profiled by immunosequencing and related to cytomegalovirus serostatus. A separate validation cohort of roughly 130 different subjects was used in addition to the roughly 700-subject first cohort. High-throughput TCR immunosequencing, statistical association of individual TCRs with disease status, and machine learning were combined to predict cytomegalovirus infection status. A later analysis re-analyzed previously published TCR beta repertoires from several hundred donors and added high-resolution HLA genotyping to study TCR occurrence patterns. In the later analysis, no new phenotypic data were used to find candidate immune exposures; instead, reliance was placed on TCR beta sequences and their occurrence across donors. An earlier analysis of some 500 of the donors used high-throughput TCR beta sequencing to judge whether each TCR beta V gene segment behaved as functional or pseudogenic. Donor age, sex, ethnicity and CMV serostatus were compiled together with the repertoire data. In a later genetic analysis, genome-wide SNP genotypes for about three fifths of the roughly 670 donors were used, and that subset was treated as a discovery cohort. Every repertoire in the discovery cohort had been generated on one and the same sequencing platform. HLA typing included class I and class II loci at four-digit resolution. The number of typed donors differed by locus: about 620-630 for A, B, C, DRB1 and DQB1; 500 to 550 for DQA1; 606 for DPA1; and around 470 for DPB1. Because of strong linkage in the cohort, roughly five DR-DQ haplotypes were treated as single units for association and clustering. Across roughly 420 genotyped donors of the cohort, an average of about 240,000 unique TCR beta nucleotide sequences per donor were sequenced, and roughly 20% of those sequences were non-productive.

Overall study results and their limits: Some IMGT-functional V segments, including TRBV6-2 and TRBV6-3, could not be told apart with the 87-base-pair reads, so those segments were excluded. In vitro tests confirmed that a few of the cytomegalovirus-associated TCR beta chains recognize cytomegalovirus antigens. The presence/absence analyses assumed that sequencing depth was roughly uniform across donors, and that assumption may not be true. Because HLA typing was missing for some donors at each locus, association tests included only the typed subset. In a later analysis, several top co-occurrence clusters were reported to appear linked to parvovirus B19, influenza, CMV and Epstein-Barr virus. Compared with the approximately 710-donor mean, donors in an Asian-associated ancestry cluster had fewer N-insertions in productive TCRs, according to a later genetic analysis. V-gene and J-gene trimming of TCR beta chains was associated with a missense DCLRE1C variant in a later genetic analysis, and the association was replicated in an independent cohort. Across donors, most TCR sequences were observed very rarely, whereas some public TCRs were present in many individuals. Strong co-occurrence of HLA alleles, especially DR and DQ, made assigning TCR associations to individual alleles difficult. Immune exposure information for the cohort was limited to CMV serostatus. In a later analysis, TCR association rates were found to vary across HLA loci, with the most associated TCRs seen for DRB1 alleles and the fewest for HLA-C alleles. Correlated functional status among segregating V segments might be attributable to linkage disequilibrium, but an unknown experimental factor could not be ruled out. A cluster of highly shared sequence variants was judged likely to represent a technical artifact of the sequencing pipeline. Specific HLA alleles were associated with about 17,000 TCR beta sequences at a false discovery rate of 0.05 in a later analysis. A further reported finding was that TCR beta sequences accurately predicted the HLA-A and HLA-B alleles for most subjects in the first cohort. Most CMV-associated TCR beta chains appeared to be HLA-restricted in a later analysis, and the HLA associations seemed to be driven largely by CMV exposure. An earlier analysis of approximately 530 of the donors showed that most TCR beta V segments appeared in productive rearrangements either about 87% or about 30% of the time, which broadly matched IMGT annotations. The study gave a list of 150 to 200 TCR beta chains associated with cytomegalovirus. The cohort was sequenced for TCR beta chains only, and without alpha or paired-chain data the features that could be detected were limited. The classifier was reported to diagnose cytomegalovirus status with high specificity and sensitivity in both the original and validation cohorts. The authors suggested that the approach could potentially be generalized to other disease states and immunological phenotypes. A later analysis found that HLA-associated TCR beta chains were more clonally expanded and had lower generation probabilities than equally common non-associated chains. Because counts were too low, approximately 18 rarely observed V segments, including chromosome 9 orphons, were excluded from the earlier analysis of some 540 of the donors.

The cohort comprised 550 to 700 healthy bone marrow donors. Cohort members were all nominally healthy when sampled, although unrecorded immune exposures were likely present. The donor tested CMV seropositive and was one of the 289 seropositive cohort members. A peripheral blood sample was provided by each donor, and peripheral blood mononuclear cells were used for TCR beta sequencing. Genomic DNA was extracted from the blood cell samples with the Qiagen DNeasy Blood Extraction Kit. V has 0 bases trimmed and J has 4 bases trimmed; junction bases matching no gene number 5. From the germline V gene, CDR1 is SGDLS and CDR2 is YYNGEE. Counted from cysteine to phenylalanine, this CDR3 has 16 amino acids. Just the 48-base CDR3 DNA is kept, in frame starting at base 1.

Sequenced sample: PBMCs. In this chain, TRBV9 is recombined with TRBJ2-1; 9 junctional bases match TRBD2. This TCR was recovered from a middle-aged woman in good health and CMV-seropositive. The CDR3: CASSVEGAGGYNEQFF. The nucleotides are TGTGCCAGCAGCGTAGAAGGAGCGGGAGGTTACAATGAGCAGTTCTTC.